The 29 T cell receptor beta chains below were found in one sample sequenced in a study of blood T cells in healthy people across ages. A J-beta primer mix and a sample-barcoded 5' primer were used in a second PCR of about 7 to 12 cycles. TCRdb reprocessed the 5' RACE reads via MiXCR and lists one record per CDR3 protein. The sample contains about 1.1 million distinct CDR3 sequences, roughly two fifths of which appear only once. The source material was blood. The receptors here all came from a man younger than 30 in good health.

The chain links TRBV7-2 to TRBJ2-3, with TRBD2 matching over 16 bases. Germline lookup yields CDR1 SGHTA and CDR2 FQGNSA. The ends lost 4 bases at V and 5 bases at J; junction bases unmatched: 3. The CDR3 extends over 16 amino acids. Here the CDR3 reads CASSSGLAGGVDTQYF. Here the CDR3 DNA reads TGTGCCAGCAGCTCGGGACTAGCGGGGGGGGTAGATACGCAGTATTTT.

The genes are TRBV12-3 or TRBV12-4 and TRBJ2-2, with a tentative D call TRBD1 (7 bases). Trimming pared 2 bases from V and 6 bases from J, leaving 13 bases between. The CDR3 sequence is 15 residues long. The CDR3 loop is CASSLITGDSGELFF. CDR3 nucleotides: TGTGCCAGCAGTTTAATCACAGGGGACTCCGGGGAGCTGTTTTTT.

The chain links TRBV20-1 to TRBJ1-2; 10 bases map to TRBD1. Germline-derived CDR1 and CDR2 are DFQATT and SNEGSKA (reference sequence). The CDR3 sequence is 15 residues long. Unmatched junction bases numbered 3, after V lost 0 bases and J lost 2 bases. Here the CDR3 reads CSARDTTGGNYGYTF. In DNA, the CDR3 is TGCAGTGCTAGAGATACGACAGGGGGCAACTATGGCTACACCTTC.

This clonotype was seen a handful of times. The chain links TRBV5-6 to TRBJ1-1, with D hard to call. CDR1 SGHDT and CDR2 YYEEEE come from the germline V gene. This CDR3 contains 17 residues. Trimming pared 0 bases from V and 1 base from J, leaving 16 bases between. In DNA, the CDR3 is TGTGCCAGCAGCTTGGCCGGGTTGTATTGGGGGAACACTGAAGCTTTCTTT. It yields the protein CASSLAGLYWGNTEAFF.

This clonotype was counted between two and nine times. The V and J genes are TRBV27 and TRBJ1-2; D gene uncertain. CDR3 length: 13 amino acids. The germline gives CDR1 MNHEY, CDR2 SMNVEV (reference sequence). The germline V and J ends were trimmed by 7 bases and 4 bases, with 13 bases remaining between them. In nucleotides, the CDR3 is TGTGCCAGCATCCAAGGGCAGAGCTATGGCTACACCTTC. Encoded protein: CASIQGQSYGYTF.

V usage is TRBV7-2 and J usage is TRBJ1-3; D ambiguous. The V end was cut by 1 base, the J end by 0 bases, with 10 bases between. CDR1 SGHTA and CDR2 FQGNSA come from the germline V gene. The CDR3 runs 16 residues. This chain's CDR3 is CASSLDLSRSGNTIYF. As DNA, the CDR3 is TGTGCCAGCAGCTTAGATCTTTCGCGCTCTGGAAACACCATATATTTT. The whole variable domain, remainder taken from reference TRBV7-2 and TRBJ1-3, is GAGVSQSPSNKVTEKGKDVELRCDPISGHTALYWYRQSLGQGLEFLIYFQGNSAPDKSGLPSDRFSAERTGGSVSTLTIQRTQQEDSAVYLCASSLDLSRSGNTIYFGEGSWLTVV.

V usage is TRBV4-2 and J usage is TRBJ2-1, with TRBD1 as a possible D gene (6 bases). Deletions cut 0 bases from V and 8 bases from J, with 11 bases between. CDR1 and CDR2 (germline): LGHNA, YNFKEQ. The CDR3 covers 14 residues. The CDR3 sequence is CASSQDSRGDEQFF. The CDR3 region has the DNA TGTGCCAGCAGCCAAGACTCCAGGGGCGATGAGCAGTTCTTC.

This clonotype has just a few counts. The CDR3 spells CASSYTGALSSYNEQFF. The CDR3 bases are TGTGCCAGCAGTTACACAGGGGCGTTGAGCTCCTACAATGAGCAGTTCTTC. The chain is built from TRBV6-5 and TRBJ2-1, with 7 bases lining up with TRBD1. Unmatched junction bases numbered 7, after V lost 2 bases and J lost 0 bases. The CDR3 covers 17 residues. Germline V CDR1 and CDR2: MNHEY, SVGAGI.

This chain connects TRBV9 to TRBJ1-2; D remains unclear. This CDR3 has 15 amino acids. Per germline, CDR1 SGDLS and CDR2 YYNGEE. Trimming cost V 3 bases and J 6 bases, with 18 bases left between them. CDR3 region: CASSGAGGGVNGYTF. The CDR3 nucleotides are TGTGCCAGCAGCGGGGCAGGTGGAGGAGTTAATGGCTACACCTTC.

The chain couples TRBV20-1 to TRBJ2-1; D not certain. The length of the CDR3 is 14 residues. Germline-derived CDR1 and CDR2 are DFQATT and SNEGSKA (reference sequence). V lost 1 base, J lost 0 bases, and 7 bases lay in between. The CDR3 nucleotides are TGCAGTGCTAGAGGGCAAGGCTCCTACAATGAGCAGTTCTTC. This translates into CSARGQGSYNEQFF.

In its sample, this clonotype was seen a few times. The gene calls are TRBV27 and TRBJ2-5; 8 nucleotides line up with TRBD2. V gave up 6 bases and J gave up 5 bases; unmatched junction bases: 11. Germline V gene data show CDR1 as MNHEY and CDR2 as SMNVEV (reference sequence). The CDR3 is 15 residues long. The CDR3, as DNA: TGTGCCAGCAGCCGGGAACTAGCGGTCCAGGAGACCCAGTACTTC. Residues: CASSRELAVQETQYF.

The chain employs TRBV10-3 and TRBJ2-3; the D is unclear. Germline V gives CDR1 ENHRY, CDR2 SYGVKD. The V end lost 3 bases, the J end lost 0 bases, and 7 bases lay between the germline ends. CDR3 length: 14 residues. The chain's CDR3 is CAISEPGSTDTQYF. The CDR3 DNA reads as TGTGCCATCAGTGAACCCGGGAGCACAGATACGCAGTATTTT.

The V and J genes are TRBV25-1 and TRBJ1-6; no firm D call. Germline-derived CDR1 and CDR2 are MGHDK and SYGVNS. Trimming cost V 3 bases and J 11 bases, with 8 bases left between them. The CDR3 runs to 12 residues. In nucleotides, the CDR3 is TGTGCCAGCAGTGATTTCCAACCACCCCTCCACTTT. Its translation is CASSDFQPPLHF.

This clonotype was seen many times. The chain is built from TRBV5-6 and TRBJ1-6; 7 positions agree with TRBD1. J lost 7 bases, V lost 0 bases, and 4 bases had no gene match. Germline CDR1 SGHDT, CDR2 YYEEEE. The CDR3 is 15 amino acids. The CDR3 DNA is TGTGCCAGCAGCTTGGAGGGCAGGGGGAATTCACCCCTCCACTTT. It yields the protein CASSLEGRGNSPLHF.

The CDR3 nucleotides are TGTGCCAGCAGCCTGTCGACAGGGACTGGAAACACCATATATTTT. Translation gives CASSLSTGTGNTIYF. The chain combines TRBV7-2 with TRBJ1-3; 7 nucleotides match TRBD1. V lost 5 bases to trimming and J lost 2 bases; unmatched junction nucleotides: 6. This CDR3 comprises 15 residues. CDR1 is SGHTA, CDR2 FQGNSA, per germline.

V is TRBV7-3 and J is TRBJ2-2; D ambiguous. The CDR3 loop spans 14 amino acids. The germline V gene has CDR1 SGHTA and CDR2 FQGTGA. V was shortened by 2 bases and J by 4 bases, with 8 bases between the two germline ends. The CDR3 DNA is TGTGCCAGCAGCTTACACCCCGGCACCGGGGAGCTGTTTTTT. Translating it yields CASSLHPGTGELFF.

This clonotype turned up a few times. The gene calls are TRBV12-3 or TRBV12-4 and TRBJ2-5; possibly TRBD2 for D (5 bases). The CDR3 length is 14 residues. V dropped 6 bases and J dropped 2 bases, with 13 bases sitting between them. CDR3 sequence (DNA): TGTGCCAGCAGGCTATCCGAGGGACAAGAGACCCAGTACTTC. This gives the protein CASRLSEGQETQYF.

The chain has TRBV11-2 and TRBJ2-3, with D possibly called TRBD1 or TRBD2 (5 bases each). CDR3 length equals 12 residues. Germline V CDR1 and CDR2: SGHAT, FQNNGV. Trimming took off 4 bases at V and 9 bases at J, with 11 bases between the two ends. The CDR3 DNA reads TGTGCCAGCAGCTCGCACGAGGGGACGCAGTATTTT. Protein product: CASSSHEGTQYF.

The chain is built from TRBV20-1 and TRBJ2-5, with 8 positions matching TRBD1. Unmatched junction bases numbered 13, after V lost 3 bases and J lost 1 base. Per germline, CDR1 DFQATT and CDR2 SNEGSKA (reference sequence). The CDR3 totals 17 residues. The CDR3 reads CSASINLGDRLQETQYF. The CDR3 DNA reads as TGCAGTGCTAGCATCAATCTAGGGGACAGGCTCCAAGAGACCCAGTACTTC.

The rearrangement links TRBV11-2 to TRBJ2-1; D gene uncertain. The CDR3 contains 11 residues. Trimming cost V 2 bases and J 15 bases, with 11 bases left between them. Germline V gene lookup returns CDR1 SGHAT and CDR2 FQNNGV. The CDR3 region is CASSLIPISFF. The CDR3 DNA reads as TGTGCCAGCAGCTTAATTCCAATCTCGTTCTTC.

With respect to this clonotype: An end of the junction does not agree with germline; a read error may underlie this. The genes are TRBV4-3 and TRBJ2-5; 9 bases are shared with TRBD1. Germline CDR1 LGHNA, CDR2 YSLEER. This CDR3 region has 16 residues. This CDR3 is CASSQDGTGYQETQNF. The CDR3 nucleotides read TGCGCCAGCAGCCAAGATGGGACAGGGTACCAAGAGACCCAGAACTTC.

The chain uses TRBV5-1 and TRBJ2-7; TRBD1 aligns across 8 bases. CDR3 length: 15 amino acids. Germline V gene lookup returns CDR1 SGHRS and CDR2 YFSETQ. V shed 5 bases, J shed 1 base, and the junction held 8 bases outside the gene matches. The CDR3 here is CASRDGTGRSYEQYF. The CDR3, as DNA: TGCGCCAGCAGAGACGGGACAGGACGATCCTACGAGCAGTACTTC. The full variable domain, rest sourced from reference TRBV5-1 and TRBJ2-7, is KAGVTQTPRYLIKTRGQQVTLSCSPISGHRSVSWYQQTPGQGLQFLFEYFSETQRNKGNFPGRFSGRQFSNSRSEMNVSTLELGDSALYLCASRDGTGRSYEQYFGPGTRLTVT.

Concerning this clonotype itself: One end of the junction varies from germline; a read error may be responsible. V and J are TRBV20-1 and TRBJ2-5; the match to TRBD1 covers 7 bases. The CDR3 is 14 amino acids. Germline V gene lookup returns CDR1 DFQATT and CDR2 SNEGSKA (reference sequence). DNA for the CDR3: TGCAGTGCTAGCCAGGGGGATACACAAGAGGCCCAGTACTTC. Its protein is CSASQGDTQEAQYF.

V usage is TRBV7-2 and J usage is TRBJ2-1; tentatively, D is TRBD1 or TRBD2 (7 bases each). CDR1 is SGHTA and CDR2 is FQGNSA in the germline V gene. The CDR3 is 14 amino acids. Between the trimmed V and J ends, which lost 5 bases and 8 bases, there was a span of 16 bases. CDR3 DNA: TGTGCCAGCAGCGTAGGGGCAGGGGGGGATGAGCAGTTCTTC. Translation: CASSVGAGGDEQFF.

This clonotype was found a few times. The chain links TRBV6-2 or TRBV6-3 to TRBJ2-3; 9 nucleotides agree with TRBD2. From germline, CDR1 is MNHEY and CDR2 SVGEGT. This CDR3 has 19 amino acids. V lost 7 bases to trimming and J lost 0 bases; unmatched junction nucleotides: 17. The CDR3 loop reads CASTDSGGGRRISTDTQYF. In DNA, the CDR3 is TGTGCCAGCACCGATAGCGGGGGAGGTCGTCGAATCAGCACAGATACGCAGTATTTT.

This clonotype was observed a few times. The chain couples TRBV6-6 to TRBJ2-1; unclear D gene. V was pared by 6 bases and J by 0 bases, with 12 bases between. Per the germline V gene, CDR1 is MNHNY and CDR2 is SVGAGI (reference sequence). This CDR3 is 15 amino acids long. The CDR3 DNA is TGTGCCAGCAGAATGGACCTCACCTCCTACAATGAGCAGTTCTTC. It specifies CASRMDLTSYNEQFF.

This clonotype was observed a handful of times. The chain carries TRBV4-1 and TRBJ1-5, with TRBD1 as a possible D gene (5 bases). Germline CDR1 MGHRA, CDR2 YSYEKL. V was shortened by 0 bases and J by 3 bases, with 12 bases between the two germline ends. CDR3 length equals 16 residues. CDR3 nucleotides: TGCGCCAGCAGCCAAGAGCCGACAGCGATCAATCAGCCCCAGCATTTT. Its protein is CASSQEPTAINQPQHF.

The chain combines TRBV7-9 with TRBJ1-2; 10 bases fit TRBD1. The germline V gene has CDR1 SEHNR and CDR2 FQNEAQ (reference sequence). This CDR3 is built from 14 residues. V lost 3 bases and J lost 7; bases outside the gene matches: 5. CDR3 sequence reads: CASSLGQGRAGYTF. The CDR3 DNA follows: TGTGCCAGCAGCTTGGGACAGGGGCGTGCTGGCTACACCTTC.

The rearrangement links TRBV3-1 to TRBJ2-5; the D gene is possibly TRBD1 (6 bases). This CDR3 has 14 residues. V was pared by 1 base and J by 3 bases, with 9 bases between. From germline, CDR1 is LGHDT and CDR2 YNNKEL (reference sequence). CDR3 amino acids: CASSQVTGKETQYF. In DNA form, the CDR3 reads TGTGCCAGCAGCCAAGTTACAGGGAAAGAGACCCAGTACTTC.